The 22 T cell receptor beta chains below all came from one sample that was sequenced in a study of identical twins. Using its own MiXCR run on the 5' RACE reads, TCRdb lists one record per CDR3 protein. The data hold some 500,000 distinct CDR3 sequences, with roughly a fifth observed a single time. These same records also appear under a second study, on T cells expressing NK-cell markers.

Sample: CD4+ T cells sorted from blood. The source is a woman between 18 and 29 years old in good health.

The rearrangement links TRBV29-1 to TRBJ2-1, with TRBD2 matching 8 bases. The CDR3 extends over 14 amino acids. CDR1 and CDR2 from the germline V gene are SQVTM and ANQGSEA. V gave up 4 bases and J gave up 0 bases; unmatched junction bases: 2. The CDR3 loop is CSVGGTSSYNEQFF. CDR3 DNA sequence: TGCAGCGTTGGCGGGACTAGCTCCTACAATGAGCAGTTCTTC.

This clonotype has more than one count but fewer than ten. The CDR3 DNA sequence: TGCAGTGTTTTCGGACAGGGGAGCACAGATACGCAGTATTTT. As protein: CSVFGQGSTDTQYF. The V gene is TRBV20-1, the J gene TRBJ2-3, with 9 bases matching TRBD1. The J segment lost 0 bases and the V segment lost 7 bases, leaving 5 bases of the junction unmatched. The CDR3 length is 14 residues. Germline V gives CDR1 DFQATT, CDR2 SNEGSKA (reference sequence).

The chain has TRBV3-1 and TRBJ1-3, with 7 bases identical to TRBD1. Per germline, CDR1 LGHDT and CDR2 YNNKEL (reference sequence). J lost 4 bases, V lost 4 bases, and 7 bases had no gene match. The CDR3 loop spans 15 amino acids. CDR3 sequence: CASSRSTGMGNTIYF. DNA for the CDR3: TGTGCCAGCAGCCGATCGACAGGGATGGGAAACACCATATATTTT.

This clonotype was detected only a few times. The chain carries TRBV6-5 and TRBJ1-2; 8 positions match TRBD1. Trimming removed 3 bases from V and 4 bases from J; junction bases left unmatched: 4. CDR1 and CDR2 from the germline V gene are MNHEY and SVGAGI. This CDR3 comprises 14 residues. The CDR3 nucleotides are TGTGCCAGCAGTTATAACAGGGGGATCTATGGCTACACCTTC. This encodes CASSYNRGIYGYTF.

This chain connects TRBV20-1 to TRBJ1-6, with D maybe TRBD1 (6 bases). CDR1 is DFQATT, CDR2 SNEGSKA, per germline (reference sequence). The germline V and J ends were trimmed by 5 bases and 10 bases, with 18 bases remaining between them. This CDR3 is 14 amino acids long. The CDR3 bases are TGCAGTGCTGAGTCGGGGGCGGGTGTATCACCCCTCCACTTT. Its translation: CSAESGAGVSPLHF.

The chain combines TRBV11-2 with TRBJ2-2, with D hard to call. The germline gives CDR1 SGHAT, CDR2 FQNNGV. The CDR3 covers 14 residues. With 1 base removed from V and 6 bases from J, the gap between germline ends came to 9 bases. The DNA for the CDR3 is TGTGCCAGCAGCTTAGCAGTAAACTCCGGGGAGCTGTTTTTT. It is translated as CASSLAVNSGELFF.

The chain links TRBV10-2 to TRBJ2-7; 9 bases line up with TRBD2. CDR3 size: 15 residues. Germline V CDR1 and CDR2: WSHSY, SAAADI. Unmatched junction bases numbered 10, after V lost 5 bases and J lost 5 bases. CDR3 in amino acids: CASSPIAGVRNEQYF. The CDR3, as DNA: TGCGCCAGCAGTCCGATAGCGGGAGTGCGGAACGAGCAGTACTTC.

The V gene is TRBV10-3, the J gene TRBJ2-1; D is undetermined. There are 11 residues in the CDR3. With 2 bases removed from V and 9 bases from J, the gap between germline ends came to 5 bases. Germline-derived CDR1 and CDR2 are ENHRY and SYGVKD. Written as DNA, the CDR3 is TGTGCCATCAGTGAGCTGGGTGAGCAGTTCTTC. Residues: CAISELGEQFF.

This clonotype occurred a few times. This chain connects TRBV12-5 to TRBJ1-5, with D uncertain. V lost 7 bases, J lost 6 bases, and 13 bases lay in between. Germline CDR1 reads LGHNT; CDR2 reads FRNRAP. The CDR3 extends over 13 amino acids. CDR3 coding DNA: TGTGCTAGTGCGATAGCTTATACTCAGCCCCAGCATTTT. Amino acid sequence: CASAIAYTQPQHF.

This clonotype occurred a few times. The V gene is TRBV20-1, the J gene TRBJ1-5, with a tentative D call TRBD1 (5 bases). Looked up from germline, CDR1 is DFQATT and CDR2 is SNEGSKA (reference sequence). This CDR3 has 12 amino acids. V was cut by 3 bases and J by 4 bases, with 7 bases left in between. For the CDR3, the DNA is TGCAGTGCTAGCAGGGCAAATCAGCCCCAGCATTTT. This translates into CSASRANQPQHF.

The rearrangement uses TRBV5-7 and TRBJ2-1, with 9 bases lining up with TRBD2. TRBV5-7 is recorded as an ORF, its role being uncertain. The CDR3 runs to 14 residues. The ends lost 3 bases at V and 13 bases at J; junction bases unmatched: 11. The CDR3 is CASSYLRGLADQFF. In DNA, the CDR3 is TGTGCCAGCAGCTACCTGCGGGGACTAGCAGACCAGTTCTTC.

This clonotype showed up just a few times. This chain connects TRBV7-2 to TRBJ2-5; the D is unclear. V shed 5 bases and J shed 3 bases, with 19 bases lying between them. The length of the CDR3 is 16 residues. Germline CDR1 reads SGHTA; CDR2 reads FQGNSA. The CDR3 region is CASSPQVGRREETQYF. The DNA for the CDR3 is TGTGCCAGCAGCCCTCAAGTGGGCCGCCGCGAAGAGACCCAGTACTTC.

The chain combines TRBV6-5 with TRBJ2-1, with 14 bases fitting TRBD2. With V trimmed by 0 bases and J by 6 bases, 7 bases remained unmatched. CDR1 and CDR2 (germline): MNHEY, SVGAGI. There are 18 residues in the CDR3. The CDR3 nucleotides are TGTGCCAGCAGTTACTCGACTAGCGGGAGGGCCGGAATCAATGAGCAGTTCTTC. It encodes CASSYSTSGRAGINEQFF.

This clonotype was recorded a few times. The chain has TRBV4-3 and TRBJ1-4; no clear D. This CDR3 is 12 amino acids long. The V and J ends lost 1 base and 10 bases respectively, with 7 bases between them. The germline CDR1 and CDR2 sequences are LGHNA and YSLEER. CDR3 in amino acids: CASSQVGGKLFF. In DNA, the CDR3 is TGCGCCAGCAGCCAAGTCGGCGGAAAACTGTTTTTT.

This clonotype was seen a few times. This chain links TRBV28 with TRBJ2-5, with TRBD2 as a possible D gene (5 bases). The CDR3 runs 14 residues. Germline lookup yields CDR1 MDHEN and CDR2 SYDVKM. Trimming removed 4 bases from V and 1 base from J, with 10 bases in between. The CDR3 DNA sequence: TGTGCCAGCAGTTCCGTCCTAGCCCAAGAGACCCAGTACTTC. This sequence encodes CASSSVLAQETQYF.

This clonotype has just a few counts. The rearrangement uses TRBV12-3 or TRBV12-4 and TRBJ2-7; possibly TRBD2 for D (5 bases). The CDR3 sequence is 14 residues long. Trimming pared 7 bases from V and 0 bases from J, leaving 13 bases between. The CDR3 DNA follows: TGTGCCAGCAACCTCGGGATTTACTCCTACGAGCAGTACTTC. Its translation: CASNLGIYSYEQYF.

This sequence joins TRBV30 and TRBJ2-5; D unclear. V lost 3 bases, J lost 4 bases, and 9 bases lay in between. Per the germline V gene, CDR1 is GTSNPN and CDR2 is SVGIG (reference sequence). CDR3 length equals 12 residues. The chain's CDR3 is CAWRGLGETQYF. CDR3 in DNA: TGTGCCTGGAGGGGCCTGGGAGAGACCCAGTACTTC.

This clonotype was observed a few times. The chain is built from TRBV3-1 and TRBJ1-1; tentatively, D is TRBD1 (5 bases). The V gene lost 1 base and the J gene lost 4 bases, with 10 bases spanning the gap. Germline values: CDR1 LGHDT, CDR2 YNNKEL (reference sequence). There are 14 residues in the CDR3. DNA of the CDR3: TGTGCCAGCAGCCAAGTTGGGGGAGGCACTGAAGCTTTCTTT. Its protein is CASSQVGGGTEAFF.

This clonotype turned up a few times. The CDR3, as DNA: TGTGCCAGCAGTAGCCCCTGGAATGAGCAGTTCTTC. It is translated as CASSSPWNEQFF. This sequence joins TRBV6-6 and TRBJ2-1, with D unresolved. The CDR3 has 12 residues. With 5 bases removed from V and 7 bases from J, the gap between germline ends came to 9 bases. Germline V gene data show CDR1 as MNHNY and CDR2 as SVGAGI (reference sequence).

In this sample, this clonotype turned up a few times. V is TRBV12-3 or TRBV12-4 and J is TRBJ1-4; D remains ambiguous. This CDR3 contains 14 residues. V dropped 6 bases and J dropped 6 bases, with 14 bases sitting between them. The CDR3 DNA reads TGTGCCAGCAGCCAACACGGGGAGGATGAAAAACTGTTTTTT. Residues: CASSQHGEDEKLFF.

This clonotype was seen at least ten times. The chain uses TRBV4-2 and TRBJ1-4; D is uncertain. Germline V gene lookup returns CDR1 LGHNA and CDR2 YNFKEQ. The CDR3 loop spans 18 amino acids. V shed 0 bases and J shed 4 bases, with 18 bases lying between them. The DNA of the CDR3 is TGTGCCAGCAGCCAAGATATTAATGTGGGGAGGCTTAATGAAAAACTGTTTTTT. Protein: CASSQDINVGRLNEKLFF.

The rearrangement uses TRBV27 and TRBJ2-1, with D possibly being TRBD2 (5 bases). CDR1 is MNHEY, CDR2 SMNVEV, per germline (reference sequence). V dropped 4 bases and J dropped 1 base, with 14 bases sitting between them. This CDR3 has 16 amino acids. The CDR3: CASSSPLAQSYNEQFF. The CDR3 DNA follows: TGTGCCAGCAGTTCGCCGCTAGCCCAGTCCTACAATGAGCAGTTCTTC.